This TCR beta chain was found in a study of Ad26.COV2.S vaccination and SARS-CoV-2 variants. The study's findings and limits: People given the vaccine had a wider spike-specific TCR breadth than placebo recipients did.

Treatment specified: 15 to 20 received Ad26.COV2.S at low or high dose, single or two shots; about 5 received placebo; per-sample allocation not given. Day 63 following the first vaccine or placebo injection was when the samples were taken. The ends lost 0 bases at V and 11 bases at J; junction bases unmatched: 7. The length of the CDR3 is 13 residues. Germline CDR1 reads WNHNN; CDR2 reads SYGVQD (reference sequence). This clone was seen a single time. What it recognizes is unknown. Produced via immunoSEQ multiplex PCR; TCRdb's table is partial and in-frame only. Counted here are fewer than 400,000 clones, approximately 91% occurring once; the ten biggest clones make up under 2%.

The V call is TRBV10-1, the J call TRBJ2-7, with TRBD2 matching over 7 bases. The sequencing here drew on peripheral blood, taken in a trial of Ad26.COV2.S vaccine versus placebo. The TCR originated in a person aged 18 to 59 who received the Ad26.COV2.S COVID-19 vaccine or a placebo. CDR3 DNA sequence: TGCGCCAGCAGTGAGTCCATCGACGGGAGGAAGTACTTC. Protein sequence: CASSESIDGRKYF.